Included here is one T cell receptor (beta chain) sequence, with context. Its antigen is currently not known. The input lacks base qualities; no much larger clone sits a single base away. TCR beta libraries were generated from genomic DNA with the immunoSEQ kit, following the manufacturer's recommendations. For library preparation, a first multiplex PCR was performed with proprietary primers, followed by a second PCR in which unique barcodes were added, and bead cleanups were performed after each round. A positive control reaction and a negative control reaction, both provided in the kit, were run with every batch of samples. The final libraries were assessed on an Agilent 4200 TapeStation D1000 ScreenTape, pooled by volume, and quantified by qPCR. An Illumina NextSeq500 fitted with a MidOutput 150-cycle cartridge performed the sequencing, running 156 Read1 cycles and 15 Index1 cycles with the kit's custom primers. The pooled library was loaded at roughly 0.92 pM with a roughly 22% PhiX control spike-in. The original pipeline was this. Vendor-processed data were analyzed in R, and a clonotype was defined as all T cells sharing the same CDR3 nucleotide sequence. For clone abundance analyses, frequencies were normalized to the 10,000 most abundant clones per sample. Public T cell clones, which averaged fewer than five per sample, were excluded before analysis. An abundance difference of at least 32-fold between compartments was the criterion for calling clonotypes tumor-enriched or baseline blood-enriched. Clonotypes expanded or contracted between blood time points were identified with a beta-binomial differential abundance model. The Baroni-Urbani and Buser coefficient was used to measure tumor-blood repertoire similarity, and groups were compared with two-tailed Wilcoxon tests in R. In TCRdb, the immuneACCESS table is reduced to in-frame sequences with V and J assigned. These tables do not hold every clone; where another copy was compared, an unresolved V gene accounts for under half, and the others remain unexplained. V, J and clone size were drawn from that table, and D and trimming were deduced from the DNA. This sample has 110,000 to 150,000 clones in its table, and about 88% of those were observed once. The ten largest account for 9.5% to 15% of the sample.

This entry comes from a study of radiation and T cells in renal cell carcinoma (dated by TCRdb to 2019 to 2021). At the level of the whole study: The samples were drawn from a clinical trial, where primary renal cell carcinomas were treated with 15 Gy of stereotactic body radiation therapy and then removed by nephrectomy 4 weeks afterward. A total of around 50 samples underwent TCR beta sequencing, made up of about 25 tumors and around 27 peripheral blood samples. Across all 50 or so samples, around 4,000,000 unique CDR3 nucleotide sequences, encoding 2,658,974 unique CDR3 amino acid sequences, were identified.

Broader findings and caveats from the paper: Because pretreatment tumor biopsies were not available, the baseline intratumoral presence of clonotypes could not be determined. Effects of radiation dose or scheduling on the TCR repertoire could not be addressed with the single-armed trial design. Tracking of blood repertoire dynamics stopped at less than five weeks after treatment, with no follow-up past that point. In blood, the top tumor clonotypes increased from baseline to 2 weeks after radiation and then shrank by 4 weeks, which suggests a temporary expansion of tumor-resident clones.

In the paper's terms, the time point label means: baseline pretreatment blood. The treatment or condition label corresponds to: 15 Gy SBRT to primary tumor, nephrectomy 4 weeks later. To follow tumor-enriched clonotypes, peripheral blood was collected serially from radiation-treated patients at baseline and again at 2 weeks and 4 weeks after SBRT. Renal cell carcinoma with clear cell pathology was present in all patients. The QIAamp DNA Blood Mini Kit (Qiagen) was used to prepare genomic DNA for TCR sequencing. Only samples passing all quality control checks were included in the analyses. The material sequenced was blood, taken from a patient whose treatment included radiotherapy and nephrectomy. The sequence came from a woman between 45 and 65 years old with renal cell carcinoma.

For the CDR3, the sequence is CASSLTGVNTEAFF. The bases read TGTGCCAGCAGCTTGACAGGAGTGAACACTGAAGCTTTCTTT. The rearrangement combines TRBV11-2 with TRBJ1-1, and perhaps TRBD1 as D gene, on 6 matching bases. The CDR3 numbers 14 residues from cysteine through phenylalanine. Left in the record is the CDR3 DNA by itself, 42 bases read in frame from the first base. Deletion took 3 bases off V and 0 bases off J, with a span of 8 bases between the germline ends. CDR1 and CDR2 are drawn from the germline V gene: SGHAT, FQNNGV.